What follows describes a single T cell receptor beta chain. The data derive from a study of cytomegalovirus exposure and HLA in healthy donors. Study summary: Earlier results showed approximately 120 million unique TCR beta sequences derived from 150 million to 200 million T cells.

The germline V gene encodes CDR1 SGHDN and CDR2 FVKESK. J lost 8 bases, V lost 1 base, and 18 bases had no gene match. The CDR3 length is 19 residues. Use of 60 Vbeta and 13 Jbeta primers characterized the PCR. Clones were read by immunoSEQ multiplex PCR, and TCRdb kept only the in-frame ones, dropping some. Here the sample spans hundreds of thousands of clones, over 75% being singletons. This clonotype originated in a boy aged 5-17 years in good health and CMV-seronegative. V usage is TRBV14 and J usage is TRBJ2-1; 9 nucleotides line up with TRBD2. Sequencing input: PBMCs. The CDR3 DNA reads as TGTGCCAGCAGCCAAGTAAGGCCCCGGCGGGCGGGGGGGCCGGATGAGCAGTTCTTC. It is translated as CASSQVRPRRAGGPDEQFF.